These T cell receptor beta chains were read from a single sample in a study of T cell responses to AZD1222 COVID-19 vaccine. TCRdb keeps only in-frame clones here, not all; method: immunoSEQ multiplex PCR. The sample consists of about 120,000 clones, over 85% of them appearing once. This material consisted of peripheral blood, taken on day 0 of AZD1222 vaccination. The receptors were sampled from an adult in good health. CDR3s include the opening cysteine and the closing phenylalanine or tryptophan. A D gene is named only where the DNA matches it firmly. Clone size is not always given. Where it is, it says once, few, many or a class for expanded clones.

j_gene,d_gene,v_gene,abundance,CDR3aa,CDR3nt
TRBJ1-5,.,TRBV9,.,CASSPSPNQPQHF,TGTGCCAGCAGCCCCTCCCCCAATCAGCCCCAGCATTTT
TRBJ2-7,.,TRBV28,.,CASSDYEQYF,TGTGCCAGCAGCGACTACGAGCAGTACTTC
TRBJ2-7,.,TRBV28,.,CASSSGTYEQYF,TGTGCCAGCAGTTCAGGGACCTACGAGCAGTACTTC
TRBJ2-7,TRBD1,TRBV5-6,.,CASSASGTGRHEQYF,TGTGCCAGCAGCGCTTCCGGGACAGGGCGCCACGAGCAGTACTTC
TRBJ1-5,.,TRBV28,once,CASSLGAALWNQPQHF,TGTGCCAGCAGTTTAGGGGCGGCATTGTGGAATCAGCCCCAGCATTTT
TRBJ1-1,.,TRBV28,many,CASRLTITEAFF,TGTGCCAGCAGACTCACAATCACTGAAGCTTTCTTT
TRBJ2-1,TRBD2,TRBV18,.,CASSASLAEAYNEQFF,TGTGCCAGCTCAGCCTCACTAGCGGAGGCCTACAATGAGCAGTTCTTC
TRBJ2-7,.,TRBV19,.,CASSSGLSSYEQYF,TGTGCCAGTAGTAGCGGGCTGAGCTCCTACGAGCAGTACTTC
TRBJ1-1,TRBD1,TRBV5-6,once,CASRSNDRGGTEAFF,TGTGCCAGCAGATCTAATGACAGGGGTGGAACTGAAGCTTTCTTT
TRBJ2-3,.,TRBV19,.,CASSLGGLGTDTQYF,TGTGCCAGTAGTCTGGGGGGGCTGGGCACAGATACGCAGTATTTT
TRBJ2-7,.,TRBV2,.,CASRDQGDPSYEQYF,TGTGCCAGCAGAGACCAGGGTGATCCTTCCTACGAGCAGTACTTC
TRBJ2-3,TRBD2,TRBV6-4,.,CASSASGGATDTQYF,TGTGCCAGCAGTGCTAGCGGGGGGGCCACAGATACGCAGTATTTT
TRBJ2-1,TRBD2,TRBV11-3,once,CASSIGIIRGGYDEQFF,TGTGCCAGCAGCATAGGAATTATTCGGGGGGGGTACGATGAGCAGTTCTTC
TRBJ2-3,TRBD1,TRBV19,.,CASSVRTGGGEDTQYF,TGTGCCAGTAGTGTCCGGACAGGGGGCGGGGAAGATACGCAGTATTTT
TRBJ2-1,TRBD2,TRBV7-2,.,CASSLTSGGYNEQFF,TGTGCCAGCAGCCTGACTAGCGGGGGGTACAATGAGCAGTTCTTC
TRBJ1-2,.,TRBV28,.,CASSPTGRANYGYTF,TGTGCCAGCAGTCCGACAGGACGAGCTAACTATGGCTACACCTTC
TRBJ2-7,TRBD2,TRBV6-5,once,CASLTSGSEQYF,TGTGCCAGCCTTACTAGCGGGAGCGAGCAGTACTTC
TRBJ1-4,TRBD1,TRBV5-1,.,CASRDRYNEKLFF,TGCGCCAGCCGGGACAGATATAATGAAAAACTGTTTTTT
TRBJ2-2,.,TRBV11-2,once,CASSSRGGGAGTGELFF,TGTGCCAGCAGCTCCCGGGGAGGGGGCGCGGGCACCGGGGAGCTGTTTTTT
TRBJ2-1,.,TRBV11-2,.,CASSLKGGSFWDEQFF,TGTGCCAGCAGCTTAAAGGGGGGGTCCTTCTGGGATGAGCAGTTCTTC
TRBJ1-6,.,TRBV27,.,CASSLNLGRSTYSPLHF,TGTGCCAGCAGTTTAAACCTCGGCAGATCCACCTATTCACCCCTCCACTTT
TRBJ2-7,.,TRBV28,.,CASTTAGGATYEQYF,TGTGCCAGCACTACCGCAGGCGGGGCAACCTACGAGCAGTACTTC
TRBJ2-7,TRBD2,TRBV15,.,CATSRLRAFGSGDSSSYEQYF,TGTGCCACCAGCAGGCTTCGGGCGTTTGGTAGCGGGGACTCTAGCTCCTACGAGCAGTACTTC
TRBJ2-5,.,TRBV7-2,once,CASSLRPLLGTQYF,TGTGCCAGCAGCTTGAGACCTCTTTTAGGGACCCAGTACTTC
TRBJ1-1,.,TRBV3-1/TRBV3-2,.,CASSQSYRNTEAFF,TGTGCCAGCAGCCAATCGTATAGGAACACTGAAGCTTTCTTT
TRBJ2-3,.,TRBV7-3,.,CASSTTPSTDTQYF,TGTGCCAGCAGCACGACTCCTAGCACAGATACGCAGTATTTT